Listed below are T cell receptor beta chains from one sample, sequenced in a study of cytomegalovirus exposure and HLA in healthy donors. The data were produced by immunoSEQ multiplex PCR, yet TCRdb's version contains in-frame clones alone and is incomplete. The top ten clones hold 4.5% to 5% of a sample with about 120,000 clones, roughly 80% of them seen once. What was sequenced was PBMCs. All receptors come from a man aged 45-65 years in good health and CMV-seropositive. The CDR3 runs from the conserved cysteine through the conserved F or W. The size entry is marked missing in some rows and otherwise reads once, few, many or a size class.

CDR3 protein	V gene	J gene	clone size
CASSLQGAGWSQPQHF	TRBV7-2	TRBJ1-5	NA
CASQQGLSYEQYF	TRBV6-5	TRBJ2-7	NA
CASSLQGANTGELFF	TRBV27	TRBJ2-2	NA
CASSQDRGTYEQYF	TRBV4-1	TRBJ2-7	NA
CASLAGGRDTQYF	TRBV2	TRBJ2-3	few
CASDPIGQGIVKLFF	TRBV6-1	TRBJ1-4	few
CASSVQGNTEAFF	TRBV28	TRBJ1-1	NA
CASRAGTSGRKGNEQYF	TRBV2	TRBJ2-7	NA
CASRLRDSSTDTQYF	TRBV6-1	TRBJ2-3	NA
CASKDLAGGNTGELFF	TRBV5-1	TRBJ2-2	NA
CASRGLAQSSSDTQYF	TRBV2	TRBJ2-3	NA
CASESGSYEQYF	TRBV6-1	TRBJ2-7	few
CASSLEQTGGRVRQYF	TRBV5-1	TRBJ2-5	NA
CASSSPNAGQRDTEAFF	TRBV7-9	TRBJ1-1	few
CATSKEVNEQYF	TRBV10-3	TRBJ2-7	few
CASRETTGTGKSQETQYF	TRBV28	TRBJ2-5	NA
CASSPDRAYEQYF	TRBV7-9	TRBJ2-7	few
CASSAQGNTEAFF	TRBV2	TRBJ1-1	NA